This entry lists 29 T cell receptor beta chains sequenced from one sample in a study of graft-versus-host responses after intestinal transplantation. Clones were read by immunoSEQ multiplex PCR, and TCRdb kept only the in-frame ones, dropping some. The sample records over 15,000 clones, 38% being singletons. Irradiated, violet-dye-labeled stimulator cells, roughly 200,000 in number, were plated with roughly 200,000 CFSE-labeled responder cells. Sequenced material: alloreactive CD8+ T cells from a mixed lymphocyte reaction culture, taken before intestinal transplant. Subset meaning: CFSE-low proliferating T cells sorted from roughly six-day pre-transplant mixed lymphocyte reaction (GvH or HvG direction). The receptors shown here come from a human patient who received an intestinal transplant.

In this sample, this clone turned up a few times. The chain is built from TRBV15 and TRBJ2-7, with D maybe TRBD1 (6 bases). The V and J ends lost 5 bases and 5 bases respectively, with 31 bases between them. The CDR3 spans 19 residues. The germline CDR1 and CDR2 sequences are LNHNV and YYDKDF (reference sequence). The CDR3 DNA reads as TGTGCCACCAGCTTCCGGGACACCCAGTTCGTGGGAAAGGGACACGAGCAGTACTTC. This encodes CATSFRDTQFVGKGHEQYF. The entire variable domain, with the rest obtained from reference TRBV15 and TRBJ2-7, is as follows: DAMVIQNPRYQVTQFGKPVTLSCSQTLNHNVMYWYQQKSSQAPKLLFHYYDKDFNNEADTPDNFQSRRPNTSFCFLDIRSPGLGDTAMYLCATSFRDTQFVGKGHEQYFGPGTRLTVT.

This clone has a handful of counts. A read error may explain this, as a much larger clone is one base away. The chain uses TRBV5-6 and TRBJ1-1; TRBD1 matches 9 bases. The CDR3 consists of 16 residues. The V and J ends lost 0 bases and 4 bases, in that order; junction bases with no gene match: 7. Germline CDR1 reads SGHDT; CDR2 reads YYEEEE. The CDR3 DNA follows: TGTGCCAGCAGCTTGGCCCAGACAGGGGGAGGCACTGAAGCTTTCTTT. Amino acid sequence: CASSLAQTGGGTEAFF.

In this sample, this clone turned up a few times. The chain has TRBV4-3 and TRBJ1-1; D is unclear. Deletions cut 4 bases from V and 7 bases from J, with 16 bases between. The germline V gene encodes CDR1 LGHNA and CDR2 YSLEER. The CDR3 extends over 14 amino acids. The CDR3 sequence: CASSLEEGSGEAFF. CDR3 DNA: TGCGCCAGCAGCCTAGAGGAGGGATCAGGTGAAGCTTTCTTT.

The gene calls are TRBV5-6 and TRBJ2-3; 7 bases line up with TRBD1. Germline lookup yields CDR1 SGHDT and CDR2 YYEEEE. Trimming took 6 bases from V and 5 from J; bases not matched to a gene: 6. The CDR3 runs to 13 residues. The CDR3 reads CASNGDREDTQYF. As DNA, the CDR3 is TGTGCCAGCAACGGCGACAGGGAAGATACGCAGTATTTT.

The chain uses TRBV5-1 and TRBJ1-1, with 7 positions matching TRBD1. The V and J ends lost 3 bases and 1 base, in that order; junction bases with no gene match: 6. The CDR3 runs 15 residues. CDR1 is SGHRS, CDR2 YFSETQ, per germline. Written as DNA, the CDR3 is TGCGCCAGCAGCTCTTCAGGGGGGCAGAACACTGAAGCTTTCTTT. This gives the protein CASSSSGGQNTEAFF.

This clone has a handful of counts. The J gene is TRBJ2-1, the V gene TRBV28, with TRBD1 matching 10 bases. CDR1 MDHEN and CDR2 SYDVKM come from the germline V gene. Trimming removed 5 bases from V and 7 bases from J; junction bases left unmatched: 2. The CDR3 has 13 residues. In DNA form, the CDR3 reads TGTGCCAGCAGTACGGGACAGGGGAATGAGCAGTTCTTC. It is translated as CASSTGQGNEQFF.

In this sample, this clone turned up a few times. The chain combines TRBV5-6 with TRBJ2-7, with D possibly matching TRBD2 (7 bases). Germline loops: CDR1 SGHDT, CDR2 YYEEEE. Between the trimmed V and J ends, which lost 5 bases and 3 bases, there was a span of 15 bases. The CDR3 loop spans 14 amino acids. The CDR3 DNA reads as TGTGCCAGCAGAATAACAGGGAGGGGCTACGAGCAGTACTTC. The encoded protein is CASRITGRGYEQYF.

The gene calls are TRBV7-3 and TRBJ1-1, with D tentatively TRBD1 (6 bases). Trimming took 3 bases from V and 4 from J, leaving 18 bases between them. Germline CDR1 and CDR2: SGHTA and FQGTGA. The CDR3 runs 16 residues. CDR3 bases: TGTGCCAGCAGCTTTGACTTTGGGGGCTTTCTCACTGAAGCTTTCTTT. Residues: CASSFDFGGFLTEAFF.

This chain links TRBV5-1 with TRBJ1-2; 11 nucleotides agree with TRBD1. This CDR3 spans 17 amino acids. The trim removed 4 bases at V and 14 bases at J, leaving 22 bases unmatched. CDR1 SGHRS and CDR2 YFSETQ come from the germline V gene. CDR3 DNA: TGCGCCAGCAGCCGGACCGGGACAGGGGGATTTACCCTTCGTCATACCTTC. This gives the protein CASSRTGTGGFTLRHTF.

This clone ranks as medium-sized. The same CDR3 arises from other DNA sequences in this sample as well. The rearrangement uses TRBV27 and TRBJ2-7; D is possibly TRBD2 (6 bases). CDR1 and CDR2 (germline): MNHEY, SMNVEV (reference sequence). V lost 2 bases to trimming and J lost 3 bases, with 11 bases between them. The CDR3 has 14 amino acids. This CDR3 is CASSLGGVGYEQYF. As DNA, the CDR3 is TGTGCCAGCAGTTTAGGAGGGGTGGGCTACGAGCAGTACTTC.

The V gene is TRBV12-5, the J gene TRBJ1-2, with a tentative D call TRBD1 (6 bases). Germline V CDR1 and CDR2: LGHNT, FRNRAP. The CDR3 is made up of 13 amino acids. V was clipped by 2 bases and J by 8 bases, with 12 bases between them. The DNA of the CDR3 is TGTGCTAGTGGTTTGATACAGGGTTTAGGCTACACCTTC. Translating it yields CASGLIQGLGYTF.

This clone showed up just a few times. The chain is built from TRBV6-6 and TRBJ2-7, with D perhaps TRBD2 (6 bases). With 0 bases removed from V and 3 bases from J, the gap between germline ends came to 12 bases. Germline V gives CDR1 MNHNY, CDR2 SVGAGI (reference sequence). This CDR3 contains 15 residues. Here the CDR3 DNA reads TGTGCCAGCAGTTACTCTCGGGGGAGCAACTACGAGCAGTACTTC. Translating gives CASSYSRGSNYEQYF.

This clone was seen a few times. This chain connects TRBV27 to TRBJ2-7; D is unresolved. The germline gives CDR1 MNHEY, CDR2 SMNVEV (reference sequence). The CDR3 covers 13 residues. Trimming pared 5 bases from V and 3 bases from J, leaving 11 bases between. In nucleotides, the CDR3 is TGTGCCAGCAGTCTCTACTCCGACTACGAGCAGTACTTC. It codes for CASSLYSDYEQYF.

This chain links TRBV5-1 with TRBJ1-1; D uncertain. The CDR3 contains 17 residues. V was clipped by 4 bases and J by 0 bases, with 19 bases between them. Per the germline V gene, CDR1 is SGHRS and CDR2 is YFSETQ. The CDR3 nucleotides are TGCGCCAGCAGCCTTCTAAACGACATGAGAATGAACACTGAAGCTTTCTTT. Translation: CASSLLNDMRMNTEAFF. Variable domain in full (rest from reference TRBV5-1 and TRBJ1-1): KAGVTQTPRYLIKTRGQQVTLSCSPISGHRSVSWYQQTPGQGLQFLFEYFSETQRNKGNFPGRFSGRQFSNSRSEMNVSTLELGDSALYLCASSLLNDMRMNTEAFFGQGTRLTVV.

The table lists this clone with a count of one. The gene calls are TRBV5-5 and TRBJ2-1; no firm D call. The CDR3 has 14 residues. V was shortened by 1 base and J by 7 bases, with 12 bases between the two germline ends. Germline assignment: CDR1 SGHKS and CDR2 YYEKEE (reference sequence). DNA for the CDR3: TGTGCCAGCAGCTTGTATCCAGGTGGGAATGAGCAGTTCTTC. It translates to CASSLYPGGNEQFF.

The chain recombines TRBV5-4 with TRBJ2-3, with D uncertain. The CDR3 runs to 14 residues. Germline V gene sequence: CDR1 SGHNT, CDR2 YYREEE (reference sequence). With 2 bases removed from V and 1 base from J, the gap between germline ends came to 8 bases. The DNA for the CDR3 is TGTGCCAGCAGCTTATTAGTAGGCACAGATACGCAGTATTTT. It encodes CASSLLVGTDTQYF. Looking up the rest from reference TRBV5-4 and TRBJ2-3 gives the full variable domain: ETGVTQSPTHLIKTRGQQVTLRCSSQSGHNTVSWYQQALGQGPQFIFQYYREEENGRGNFPPRFSGLQFPNYSSELNVNALELDDSALYLCASSLLVGTDTQYFGPGTRLTVL.

This clone was seen a few times. A junction end diverges from the germline sequence, so it may reflect a read error. The chain links TRBV10-3 to TRBJ1-2; 10 bases align to TRBD1. Germline lookup yields CDR1 ENHRY and CDR2 SYGVKD. The CDR3 has 15 amino acids. The CDR3 DNA follows: TGTGCCAGCAGTTACGCGACAGGGGGCCTCTACGGCTACACCTTC. Residues: CASSYATGGLYGYTF.

The chain is built from TRBV29-1 and TRBJ2-1; D may be TRBD1 or TRBD2 (5 bases each). Germline-derived CDR1 and CDR2 are SQVTM and ANQGSEA. Trimming removed 7 bases at V and 8 bases at J, with 18 bases between. This CDR3 is 13 amino acids long. As DNA, the CDR3 is TGCAGCGCCCGGGACGCCGACATCTATGAGCAGTTCTTC. Protein sequence: CSARDADIYEQFF.

A few counts support this clone. CDR3 residues: CASSEKTGYDGYTF. Here the CDR3 DNA reads TGTGCCAGCAGCGAGAAGACAGGTTACGATGGCTACACCTTC. V is TRBV7-8 and J is TRBJ1-2; weak D call: TRBD1 (6 bases). Trimming stripped 5 bases from V and 6 bases from J, with 16 bases between. CDR1 and CDR2 (germline): SGHVS, FQNEAQ. CDR3 length: 14 residues.

This clone was seen a few times. V and J are TRBV7-3 and TRBJ2-7; D gene uncertain. The germline V gene has CDR1 SGHTA and CDR2 FQGTGA. The CDR3 covers 13 residues. V dropped 2 bases and J dropped 5 bases, with 10 bases sitting between them. The CDR3 region has the DNA TGTGCCAGCAGCTTACGCCCCATGCACGAGCAGTACTTC. This codes for CASSLRPMHEQYF.

This sequence joins TRBV18 and TRBJ2-7; D gene uncertain. The length of the CDR3 is 16 residues. Germline CDR1 and CDR2: KGHSH and LQKENI. With 3 bases removed from V and 1 base from J, the gap between germline ends came to 16 bases. In DNA, the CDR3 is TGTGCCAGCTCACCGAACGACGGTATCCTTTCCTACGAGCAGTACTTC. It yields the protein CASSPNDGILSYEQYF.

By proportion, this clone is medium-sized. This specimen includes other DNA sequences encoding the same CDR3. V is TRBV29-1 and J is TRBJ1-1, with D uncertain. The germline V gene has CDR1 SQVTM and CDR2 ANQGSEA. V dropped 2 bases and J dropped 7 bases, with 8 bases sitting between them. There are 11 residues in the CDR3. CDR3 bases: TGCAGCGTTGAATTCAGGCTTGAAGCTTTCTTT. Protein: CSVEFRLEAFF.

V and J are TRBV4-1 and TRBJ2-7; TRBD1 or TRBD2 may be the D gene (5 bases each). The germline V gene encodes CDR1 MGHRA and CDR2 YSYEKL. This CDR3 comprises 13 residues. V was clipped by 4 bases and J by 3 bases, with 10 bases between them. CDR3 residues: CASSRDLIYEQYF. The CDR3 DNA reads as TGCGCCAGCAGCCGGGACCTGATCTACGAGCAGTACTTC.

This clone turned up a few times. This chain uses TRBV29-1 with TRBJ2-2; TRBD2 is a possible D gene (5 bases). The V gene's germline CDR1 is SQVTM and CDR2 ANQGSEA. Trimming left V 1 base short and J 4 bases short, with 13 bases between. The CDR3 covers 15 residues. The CDR3 coding sequence is TGCAGCGTTGAAGTTGGGAGTATGGCCACCGGGGAGCTGTTTTTT. It translates to CSVEVGSMATGELFF.

In regard to this clone: The junction departs from the called germline gene at one end, perhaps through a read error. The chain is built from TRBV7-3 and TRBJ2-5; 9 nucleotides align to TRBD2. The CDR3 extends over 13 amino acids. Germline CDR1 reads SGHTA; CDR2 reads FQGTGA. The CDR3 coding sequence is TGTACCAGCAGCTTAGCGGGAGATGAGACCCAGTACTTC. Amino acids: CTSSLAGDETQYF.

DNA for the CDR3: TGTGCCAGCGGTAAGAGCGGGACACAAGAGACCCAGTACTTC. The encoded protein is CASGKSGTQETQYF. This chain joins TRBV9 and TRBJ2-5, with D maybe TRBD2 (7 bases). The ends were cut back, 7 bases at V and 2 bases at J, with 15 bases in the middle. CDR3 size: 14 residues. CDR1 and CDR2 (germline): SGDLS, YYNGEE.

J is TRBJ2-1 and V is TRBV7-9; D is unresolved. Germline V gene sequence: CDR1 SEHNR, CDR2 FQNEAQ (reference sequence). The CDR3 has 17 amino acids. Trimming took off 6 bases at V and 8 bases at J, with 26 bases between the two ends. The CDR3 sequence: CASRLSLWAQNPDEQFF. The CDR3 region has the DNA TGTGCCAGCAGGCTTAGCCTTTGGGCTCAGAACCCGGATGAGCAGTTCTTC.

The V gene is TRBV15, the J gene TRBJ1-1; possible D gene TRBD1, 5 bases. The germline V gene has CDR1 LNHNV and CDR2 YYDKDF (reference sequence). Trimming took off 0 bases at V and 4 bases at J, with 12 bases between the two ends. The CDR3 runs 15 residues. The CDR3 here is CATSRDRGTGTEAFF. CDR3 nucleotide sequence: TGTGCCACCAGCAGAGATCGAGGGACGGGCACTGAAGCTTTCTTT. The full variable domain, rest sourced from reference TRBV15 and TRBJ1-1, is DAMVIQNPRYQVTQFGKPVTLSCSQTLNHNVMYWYQQKSSQAPKLLFHYYDKDFNNEADTPDNFQSRRPNTSFCFLDIRSPGLGDTAMYLCATSRDRGTGTEAFFGQGTRLTVV.

This chain uses TRBV5-1 with TRBJ1-4; unclear D gene. Germline assignment: CDR1 SGHRS and CDR2 YFSETQ. The CDR3 spans 13 residues. Trimming stripped 7 bases from V and 4 bases from J, with 11 bases between. In nucleotides, the CDR3 is TGCGCCAGCCCGGGAACCAATAATGAAAAACTGTTTTTT. The encoded protein is CASPGTNNEKLFF.